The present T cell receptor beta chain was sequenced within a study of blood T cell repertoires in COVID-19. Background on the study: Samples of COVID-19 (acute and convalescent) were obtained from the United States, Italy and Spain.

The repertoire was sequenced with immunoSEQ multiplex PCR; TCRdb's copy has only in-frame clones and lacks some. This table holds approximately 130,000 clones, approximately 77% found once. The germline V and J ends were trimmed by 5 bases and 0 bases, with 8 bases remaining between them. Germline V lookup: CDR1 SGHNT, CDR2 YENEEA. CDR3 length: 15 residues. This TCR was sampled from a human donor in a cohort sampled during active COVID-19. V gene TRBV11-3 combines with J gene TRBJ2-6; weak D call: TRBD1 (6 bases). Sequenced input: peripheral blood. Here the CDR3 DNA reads TGTGCCAGCAGCCTACAGGGCTCTGGGGCCAACGTCCTGACTTTC. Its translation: CASSLQGSGANVLTF.